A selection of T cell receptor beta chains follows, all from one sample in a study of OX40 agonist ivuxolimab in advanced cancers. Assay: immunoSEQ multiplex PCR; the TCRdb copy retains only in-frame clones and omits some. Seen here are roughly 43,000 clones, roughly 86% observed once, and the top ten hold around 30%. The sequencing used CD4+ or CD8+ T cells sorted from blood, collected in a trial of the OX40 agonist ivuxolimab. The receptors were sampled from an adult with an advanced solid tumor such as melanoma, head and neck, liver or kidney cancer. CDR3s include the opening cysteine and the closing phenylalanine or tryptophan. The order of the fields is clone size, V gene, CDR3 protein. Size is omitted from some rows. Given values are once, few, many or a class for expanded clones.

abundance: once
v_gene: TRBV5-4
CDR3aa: CASSLGQSASYEQYF

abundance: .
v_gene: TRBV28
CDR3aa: CASKVAMNTEAFF

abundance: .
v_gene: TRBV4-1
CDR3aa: CASSQEGYNRAGEQYF

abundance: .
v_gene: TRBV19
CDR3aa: CASSPNDRASTEAFF

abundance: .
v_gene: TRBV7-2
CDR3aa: CASSGTGVAGANVLTF

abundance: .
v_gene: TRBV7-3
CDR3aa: CASSLLAGVGETQYF

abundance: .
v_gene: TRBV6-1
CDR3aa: CASSELHLGRAYEQYF

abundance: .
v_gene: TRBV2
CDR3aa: CASSGLAVSTDTQYF

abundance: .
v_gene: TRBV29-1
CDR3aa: CSVEAMSGDTQYF

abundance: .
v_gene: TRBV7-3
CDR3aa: CASSPRRVPGNTIYF

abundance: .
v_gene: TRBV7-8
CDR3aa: CASSSTDISGNTIYF

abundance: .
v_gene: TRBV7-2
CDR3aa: CASSLTSRSTSYNEQFF

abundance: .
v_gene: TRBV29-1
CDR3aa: CSVWERQNTGELFF

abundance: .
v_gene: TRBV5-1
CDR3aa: CASSFGDGEEKLFF

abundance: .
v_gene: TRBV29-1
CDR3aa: CSVTSQGGRGYTF

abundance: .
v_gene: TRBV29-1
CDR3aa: CSVTTLDRGYTDTQYF

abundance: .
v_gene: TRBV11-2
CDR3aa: CASSRTGVDSEAFF

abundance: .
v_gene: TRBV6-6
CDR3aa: CASTQALAGYNEQFF

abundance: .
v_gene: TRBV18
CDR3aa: CASSPGGGNNQPQHF

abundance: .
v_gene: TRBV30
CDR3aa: CAWTRDRAYGYTF

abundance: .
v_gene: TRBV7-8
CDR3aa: CASSSQGGTYEQYF

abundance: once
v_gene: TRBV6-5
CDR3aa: CASSRTRNTEAFF

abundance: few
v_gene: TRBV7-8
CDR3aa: CASSLTGGETYEQYF

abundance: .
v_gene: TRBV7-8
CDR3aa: CASSLEVGTDTQYF

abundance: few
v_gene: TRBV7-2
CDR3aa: CASSLGGRADSPLHF

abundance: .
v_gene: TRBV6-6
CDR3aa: CASSYSPHGDTEAFF

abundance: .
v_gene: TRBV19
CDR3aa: CASNEPGQNLYAQHF

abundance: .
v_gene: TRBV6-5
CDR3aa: CASSYETSGNTMRQFF

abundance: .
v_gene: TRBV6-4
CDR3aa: CASRGEAGELFF

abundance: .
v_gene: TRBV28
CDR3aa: CASRGQTGGSYEQYF